A selection of T cell receptor beta chains follows, all from one sample in a study of T cells after yellow fever vaccination. TCRdb reprocessed the 5' RACE reads via MiXCR and lists one record per CDR3 protein. The table shows about 220,000 distinct CDR3 sequences, with 3.2% occurring only once. The sample in question was CD4+ T cells sorted from PBMCs, obtained 10 days after the yellow fever booster vaccination. These receptors were obtained from a man aged 18 to 30 who received the YFV17D yellow fever vaccine. Each CDR3 is given with its conserved first and last residue. A D gene is named only where the DNA matches it firmly. Rows may omit the clone size; those that give it use once, few, many or a size class.

j_call v_call d_call clone_size cdr3_nt cdr3_aa
TRBJ1-2 TRBV7-2 TRBD1 NA TGTGCCAGCAGCTCCCATACAGGGGATGGCTACACCTTC CASSSHTGDGYTF
TRBJ2-7 TRBV5-1 NA many TGCGCCAGCAGCTTGGCCGCAGGGTCTAGGAACGAGCAGTACTTC CASSLAAGSRNEQYF
TRBJ2-3 TRBV7-2 TRBD2 many TGTGCCAGCAGCTTAGCGATGACGGGGGGTGGGGCAGATACGCAGTATTTT CASSLAMTGGGADTQYF
TRBJ2-3 TRBV7-2 NA many TGTGCCAGCAGAGAGACAGGACGGGCAGATACGCAGTATTTT CASRETGRADTQYF
TRBJ2-3 TRBV5-1 TRBD1 few TGCGCCAGCGGACAGGGGGCGAGCCCAGATACGCAGTATTTT CASGQGASPDTQYF
TRBJ2-3 TRBV7-2 NA many TGTGCCAGCAGCTTAAGACCGGGACGGTGGGGTACGCAGTATTTT CASSLRPGRWGTQYF
TRBJ2-1 TRBV7-2 NA NA TGTGCCAGCAGCTCTACCCGGGACACCTACAATGAGCAGTTCTTC CASSSTRDTYNEQFF
TRBJ2-1 TRBV24-1 TRBD1 few TGTGCCACCAGTGACTCGAGGACAGGGAGCTCCTACAATGAGCAGTTCTTC CATSDSRTGSSYNEQFF
TRBJ1-3 TRBV10-3 TRBD1 many TGTGCCATCGGGACAGGGGTCTCTGGAAACACCATATATTTT CAIGTGVSGNTIYF
TRBJ2-2 TRBV5-1 NA few TGCGCCAGCAGCTTGGCGAGGATTCCCTCCACCGGGGAGCTGTTTTTT CASSLARIPSTGELFF
TRBJ2-7 TRBV5-1 TRBD1 many TGCGCCAGCAGCCTGCAGGACAGGGGGCAAAGCGAGCAGTACTTC CASSLQDRGQSEQYF
TRBJ2-1 TRBV30 NA few TGTGCCTGGAGTGACAGGGTTCGGGGGGTGGATGAGCAGTTCTTC CAWSDRVRGVDEQFF
TRBJ2-3 TRBV5-1 NA few TGCGCCAGCAGCTTGGGACTTGGATTCACAGATACGCAGTATTTT CASSLGLGFTDTQYF
TRBJ2-2 TRBV12-3/TRBV12-4 NA many TGTGCCAGCACCGTGAGGAGGGGGCGCCTTCCCGGGGAGCTGTTTTTT CASTVRRGRLPGELFF
TRBJ2-3 TRBV2 TRBD2 many TGTGCCAGCAGTCAGGGACTAGCGGGGAGTTACACAGATACGCAGTATTTT CASSQGLAGSYTDTQYF
TRBJ1-1 TRBV7-8 NA NA TGTGCCAGCAGCTTAGTACGGGGGGCCCCAGCTTTCTTT CASSLVRGAPAFF
TRBJ2-1 TRBV20-1 TRBD2 many TGCAGTGCTAGAGATTTGAGACTAGCGGGGAGAGGTGGGTCCTACAATGAGCAGTTCTTC CSARDLRLAGRGGSYNEQFF
TRBJ1-2 TRBV3-1 TRBD1 many TGTGCCAGTTCCACAGGGGGCGGCTATGGCTACACCTTC CASSTGGGYGYTF
TRBJ2-1 TRBV5-1 TRBD2 few TGCGCCAGCAGCCAAGAGGGGACTAGTTCCCGTGAGCAGTTCTTC CASSQEGTSSREQFF
TRBJ2-5 TRBV12-3/TRBV12-4 NA NA TGTGCCACCAGGGCTAGCGGAGGGGGGGAGACCCAGTACTTC CATRASGGGETQYF
TRBJ1-3 TRBV4-1 NA many TGCGCCAGCAGCCACCAGGCTGGAAACACCATATATTTT CASSHQAGNTIYF
TRBJ2-7 TRBV2 NA many TGTGCCAGCAGCCTCAGCCCCAGGGACTCCTACGAGCAGTACTTC CASSLSPRDSYEQYF
TRBJ2-6 TRBV7-3 NA many TGTGCCAGCAGCCCAGTGGGTGGGGCCAACGTCCTGACTTTC CASSPVGGANVLTF
TRBJ2-5 TRBV12-3/TRBV12-4 TRBD1 many TGTGCCAGCCTCAGGGGGCTCGGGGAGACCCAGTACTTC CASLRGLGETQYF
TRBJ2-5 TRBV12-3/TRBV12-4 TRBD2 many TGTGCCAGCAGTTCGACTAGCGGGGGACAAGAGACCCAGTACTTC CASSSTSGGQETQYF
TRBJ2-1 TRBV20-1 TRBD2 many TGCAGTGCACAGACGGCGAGCGGGGGGTCCAATGAGCAGTTCTTC CSAQTASGGSNEQFF
TRBJ1-1 TRBV7-2 NA many TGTGCCAGCAGCTCGCGCGGGAGGGGGGACACTGAAGCTTTCTTT CASSSRGRGDTEAFF
TRBJ2-5 TRBV3-1 NA NA TGTGCCAGCAGCCAAAATGGGGACTTAGAGACCCAGTACTTC CASSQNGDLETQYF
TRBJ2-3 TRBV20-1 NA many TGCAGTGCTAGAGATCGGGTTAGCGCTGCAGATACGCAGTATTTT CSARDRVSAADTQYF
TRBJ1-1 TRBV3-1 NA many TGTGCCAGCAGCCACGAGGGAACTGAAGCTTTCTTT CASSHEGTEAFF
TRBJ1-2 TRBV19 NA NA TGTGCCAGTAGTATGGGGCGGCACTATGGCTACACCTTC CASSMGRHYGYTF
TRBJ1-2 TRBV5-5 NA few TGTGCCAGCAGCTTGGGTGCGGGACACAACTATGGCTACACCTTC CASSLGAGHNYGYTF
TRBJ2-5 TRBV21-1 NA NA TGTGCCAGCAGCAAAAGGTCAGAGGGATACCAAGAGACCCAGTACTTC CASSKRSEGYQETQYF
TRBJ1-2 TRBV7-2 TRBD1 many TGTGCCAGCAGCTTCCAGGACAGGGGCTATGGCTACACCTTC CASSFQDRGYGYTF
TRBJ2-5 TRBV5-1 TRBD2 many TGCGCCAGCAGCGTGGGGACTAGCGGACAAGAGACCCAGTACTTC CASSVGTSGQETQYF
TRBJ2-7 TRBV5-1 NA many TGCGCCAGCAGCTCGATTGGGGGGGCTACGGAAGAGCAGTACTTC CASSSIGGATEEQYF
TRBJ1-1 TRBV5-1 NA NA TGCGCCAGCAGCTTCCTAATCAATCCAGGGGCAAGAGGGAACACTGAAGCTTTCTTT CASSFLINPGARGNTEAFF
TRBJ1-6 TRBV20-1 NA NA TGCAGTGCTATCCCACAGGGCAATTCACCCCTCCACTTT CSAIPQGNSPLHF
TRBJ2-3 TRBV28 NA many TGTGCCAGCTCTATGGGGCTTTCTAGCACAGATACGCAGTATTTT CASSMGLSSTDTQYF
TRBJ2-5 TRBV7-2 NA many TGTGCCAGCAGCTTAGCGCCATGGCGGCTCCAAGAGACCCAGTACTTC CASSLAPWRLQETQYF
TRBJ2-7 TRBV11-2 TRBD2 many TGTGCCAGCAGCTTAGTAGGACTAGCCGACTACGAGCAGTACTTC CASSLVGLADYEQYF
TRBJ2-3 TRBV5-1 NA many TGCGCCAGCAGCTTGGCCCAGCCGCCAGATACGCAGTATTTT CASSLAQPPDTQYF
TRBJ2-3 TRBV29-1 NA NA TGCAGTGGCCAGGGTCTCTTCACAGATACGCAGTATTTT CSGQGLFTDTQYF
TRBJ2-3 TRBV20-1 TRBD1 few TGCAGTGCTTTAACCGGGACAGGAGAAGATACGCAGTATTTT CSALTGTGEDTQYF
TRBJ2-1 TRBV6-2/TRBV6-3 NA many TGTGCCAGCAGTCCCTTGACACACGGCGATGAGCAGTTCTTC CASSPLTHGDEQFF
TRBJ2-1 TRBV7-2 NA few TGTGCCAGCAGCTTAAGTTGGGGGGCCGTTTACAATGAGCAGTTCTTC CASSLSWGAVYNEQFF
TRBJ2-7 TRBV13 TRBD2 few TGTGCCAGCAGCTTACTGAGCGGGGGGGCGGTCGAGCAGTACTTC CASSLLSGGAVEQYF
TRBJ1-6 TRBV9 NA NA TGTGCCAGCAGCGTAGAGGAGGGGGACACCCTCCACTTT CASSVEEGDTLHF
TRBJ2-7 TRBV12-3/TRBV12-4 NA many TGTGCCAGCAGCAACAGGGCGTGGAACGAGCAGTACTTC CASSNRAWNEQYF
TRBJ2-5 TRBV6-6 NA many TGTGCCACCGGACATTTCCAAGAGACCCAGTACTTC CATGHFQETQYF